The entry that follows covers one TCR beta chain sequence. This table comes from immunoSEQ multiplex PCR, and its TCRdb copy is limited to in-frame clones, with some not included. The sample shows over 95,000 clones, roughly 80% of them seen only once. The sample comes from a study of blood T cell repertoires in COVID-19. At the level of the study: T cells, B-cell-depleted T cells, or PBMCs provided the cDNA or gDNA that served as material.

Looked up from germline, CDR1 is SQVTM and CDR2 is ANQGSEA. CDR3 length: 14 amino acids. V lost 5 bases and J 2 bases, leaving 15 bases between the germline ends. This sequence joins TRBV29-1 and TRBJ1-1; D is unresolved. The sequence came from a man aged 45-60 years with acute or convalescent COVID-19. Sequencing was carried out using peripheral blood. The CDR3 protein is CSVPGRFVNTEAFF. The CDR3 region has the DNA TGCAGCGTTCCGGGTCGATTTGTAAACACTGAAGCTTTCTTT.